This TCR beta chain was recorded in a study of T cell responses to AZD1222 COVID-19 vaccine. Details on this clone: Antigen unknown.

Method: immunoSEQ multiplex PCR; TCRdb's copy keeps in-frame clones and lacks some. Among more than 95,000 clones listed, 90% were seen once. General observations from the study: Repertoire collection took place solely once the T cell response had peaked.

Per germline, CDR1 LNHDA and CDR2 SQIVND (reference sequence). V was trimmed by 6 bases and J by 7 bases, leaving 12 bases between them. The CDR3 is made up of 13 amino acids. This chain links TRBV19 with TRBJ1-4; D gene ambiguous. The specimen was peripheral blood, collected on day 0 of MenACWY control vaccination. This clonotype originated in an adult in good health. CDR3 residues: CASSPLGVEKLFF. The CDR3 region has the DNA TGTGCCAGTAGCCCCCTTGGGGTTGAAAAACTGTTTTTT.